Below are 30 T cell receptor beta chains sequenced from a single sample in a study of technical replicates of blood from several donors (dated by TCRdb to the late 2010s). Libraries were made using the immunoSEQ multiplex PCR assay. The clones in this table, taken by TCRdb from immuneACCESS, are in-frame only. Not every clone is retained; where verified, under half of the shortfall comes from an unresolved V gene, and the cause of the rest is unknown. Counted in this sample were 84,000 or so clones; roughly 97% of them appeared once. The ten most abundant clones make up 0.18% of the sample. Sample: T cells isolated from PBMCs. The source is a human donor in good health.

Details on this clone: Relative to the germline gene, one junction end is altered; a read error may explain this. V usage is TRBV28 and J usage is TRBJ1-1; D is possibly TRBD1 (6 bases). This CDR3 comprises 13 residues. From germline, CDR1 is MDHEN and CDR2 SYDVKM. In DNA, the CDR3 is TGTGCCAGCAGGTCCGACAGGAACCCTGAAGCTTTCTTT. Translated, it gives CASRSDRNPEAFF.

This clone showed up just a few times. The chain is built from TRBV11-2 and TRBJ2-7; D unresolved. The CDR3 extends over 13 amino acids. V was trimmed by 5 bases and J by 3 bases, leaving 11 bases between them. CDR1 is SGHAT, CDR2 FQNNGV, per germline. The CDR3 protein is CASSPRANYEQYF. Here the CDR3 DNA reads TGTGCCAGCAGCCCGCGAGCCAACTACGAGCAGTACTTC. The full variable domain, rest sourced from reference TRBV11-2 and TRBJ2-7, is EAGVAQSPRYKIIEKRQSVAFWCNPISGHATLYWYQQILGQGPKLLIQFQNNGVVDDSQLPKDRFSAERLKGVDSTLKIQPAKLEDSAVYLCASSPRANYEQYFGPGTRLTVT.

V is TRBV15 and J is TRBJ2-7; tentative D call: TRBD1 (6 bases). The CDR3 is made up of 14 amino acids. V lost 0 bases, J lost 6 bases, and 12 bases lay in between. Germline values: CDR1 LNHNV, CDR2 YYDKDF (reference sequence). The CDR3 loop is CATSRDGTGSEQYF. The CDR3 DNA sequence: TGTGCCACCAGCAGAGATGGCACAGGGAGCGAGCAGTACTTC.

The V and J genes are TRBV2 and TRBJ2-1; D not resolved. This CDR3 contains 12 residues. V lost 6 bases and J lost 4, with 7 bases in between. Germline-derived CDR1 and CDR2 are SNHLY and FYNNEI. CDR3 protein: CASRRLYNEQFF. CDR3 nucleotides: TGTGCCAGCAGGCGGTTGTACAATGAGCAGTTCTTC.

This chain joins TRBV6-1 and TRBJ2-4; 8 bases map to TRBD2. Germline lookup yields CDR1 MNHNS and CDR2 SASEGT. The CDR3 runs 16 residues. V shed 4 bases and J 5 bases; nucleotides not matched to a gene: 10. CDR3 residues: CASSGSGGWFENIQYF. As DNA, the CDR3 is TGTGCCAGCAGTGGGAGCGGGGGTTGGTTTGAAAACATTCAGTACTTC.

The chain is built from TRBV5-5 and TRBJ1-2, with 7 bases lining up with TRBD1. This CDR3 contains 14 residues. The trim removed 8 bases at V and 5 bases at J, leaving 12 bases unmatched. Germline CDR1 SGHKS, CDR2 YYEKEE (reference sequence). CDR3 protein: CASFRDSTFYGYTF. CDR3 in DNA: TGTGCCAGTTTCCGGGACAGCACATTTTATGGCTACACCTTC.

This chain connects TRBV5-1 to TRBJ1-4; D is undetermined. The germline V gene has CDR1 SGHRS and CDR2 YFSETQ. CDR3 length equals 15 residues. Between the trimmed V and J ends, which lost 1 base and 5 bases, there was a span of 12 bases. The DNA of the CDR3 is TGCGCCAGCAGCTTGTGGGCAGAAGAGAATGAAAAACTGTTTTTT. Amino acids: CASSLWAEENEKLFF.

The chain uses TRBV6-1 and TRBJ1-6; 9 nucleotides align to TRBD1. The trim removed 8 bases at V and 7 bases at J, leaving 9 bases unmatched. Germline V lookup: CDR1 MNHNS, CDR2 SASEGT. CDR3 length: 15 amino acids. CDR3 residues: CASSASGQGNSPLHF. The CDR3 DNA reads TGTGCCAGCTCTGCGTCGGGACAGGGAAATTCACCCCTCCACTTT.

The V and J genes are TRBV10-1 and TRBJ1-6; D remains unclear. Per the germline V gene, CDR1 is WNHNN and CDR2 is SYGVQD (reference sequence). V was clipped by 2 bases and J by 9 bases, with 5 bases between them. The CDR3 sequence is 12 residues long. The CDR3 loop is CASSERVSPLHF. The CDR3 coding sequence is TGCGCCAGCAGTGAGAGAGTTTCACCCCTCCACTTT.

V gene TRBV11-3 combines with J gene TRBJ2-7; TRBD1 matches at 7 bases. The CDR3 is 13 residues long. The germline V gene has CDR1 SGHNT and CDR2 YENEEA. Trimming took 5 bases from V and 3 from J; bases not matched to a gene: 4. The CDR3 loop is CASSTRQGYEQYF. CDR3 nucleotide sequence: TGTGCCAGCAGCACCAGACAGGGCTACGAGCAGTACTTC.

This chain connects TRBV25-1 to TRBJ1-4; a weak D match, TRBD1 (5 bases). The CDR3 loop spans 15 amino acids. Germline lookup yields CDR1 MGHDK and CDR2 SYGVNS. With 4 bases removed from V and 8 bases from J, the gap between germline ends came to 17 bases. The CDR3 bases are TGTGCCAGCAGTGCGACCCAGGGTTCTGGAGAAAAACTGTTTTTT. Protein product: CASSATQGSGEKLFF.

The V and J genes are TRBV29-1 and TRBJ1-2; a weak D match, TRBD1 (6 bases). The CDR3 is made up of 15 amino acids. Germline V gene lookup returns CDR1 SQVTM and CDR2 ANQGSEA. Deletions cut 6 bases from V and 1 base from J, with 18 bases between. The CDR3 DNA is TGCAGCGTCCAATTCAGGGGCAGGCTTAACTATGGCTACACCTTC. It specifies CSVQFRGRLNYGYTF.

The chain uses TRBV12-5 and TRBJ2-5; tentative D call: TRBD1 (5 bases). The germline V gene has CDR1 LGHNT and CDR2 FRNRAP. This CDR3 region has 15 residues. The germline V and J ends were trimmed by 5 bases and 2 bases, with 15 bases remaining between them. CDR3 in DNA: TGTGCTAGTGGTCCCTCCACAGGTGCTCAAGAGACCCAGTACTTC. This translates into CASGPSTGAQETQYF.

The CDR3 spells CASSYPGTGLEKLFF. In DNA form, the CDR3 reads TGTGCCAGCAGCTACCCCGGGACAGGTCTTGAAAAACTGTTTTTT. The V gene is TRBV7-9, the J gene TRBJ1-4; 8 nucleotides match TRBD1. Germline CDR1 reads SEHNR; CDR2 reads FQNEAQ (reference sequence). V dropped 4 bases and J dropped 7; count of bases not matched to a gene: 8. The CDR3 loop spans 15 amino acids.

V usage is TRBV9 and J usage is TRBJ1-1; TRBD1 might be the D (5 bases). The CDR3 runs to 13 residues. Germline V gene data show CDR1 as SGDLS and CDR2 as YYNGEE. Trimming left V 1 base short and J 1 base short, with 5 bases between. This CDR3 is CASSVQGNTEAFF. The CDR3, as DNA: TGTGCCAGCAGCGTACAGGGGAACACTGAAGCTTTCTTT.

The chain links TRBV30 to TRBJ2-7; D perhaps matches TRBD2 (5 bases). V was cut by 4 bases and J by 6 bases, with 16 bases left in between. The CDR3 length is 13 residues. CDR1 is GTSNPN, CDR2 SVGIG, per germline (reference sequence). CDR3 bases: TGTGCCTGGACCGTACTAGGAGTCGGCGAGCAGTACTTC. It translates to CAWTVLGVGEQYF.

In regard to this clone: The same CDR3 is also encoded by other DNA sequences in this sample. V and J are TRBV9 and TRBJ1-1, with D uncertain. Germline V gene lookup returns CDR1 SGDLS and CDR2 YYNGEE. The V gene lost 0 bases and the J gene lost 2 bases, with 8 bases spanning the gap. There are 14 residues in the CDR3. CDR3 coding DNA: TGTGCCAGCAGCGTAGGTGGGAGTAACACTGAAGCTTTCTTT. It yields the protein CASSVGGSNTEAFF.

This clone occurred once. The CDR3 loop is CASSPGGRDSTDTQYF. The CDR3 DNA is TGTGCCAGCAGCCCGGGGGGGCGGGATAGCACAGATACGCAGTATTTT. The chain recombines TRBV5-4 with TRBJ2-3; 8 nucleotides agree with TRBD2. V shed 4 bases, J shed 0 bases, and the junction held 7 bases outside the gene matches. Germline V CDR1 and CDR2: SGHNT, YYREEE (reference sequence). There are 16 residues in the CDR3. The whole variable domain, filled in from reference TRBV5-4 and TRBJ2-3, reads ETGVTQSPTHLIKTRGQQVTLRCSSQSGHNTVSWYQQALGQGPQFIFQYYREEENGRGNFPPRFSGLQFPNYSSELNVNALELDDSALYLCASSPGGRDSTDTQYFGPGTRLTVL.

This clone was detected only once. This sequence joins TRBV2 and TRBJ2-7; D perhaps matches TRBD2 (7 bases). The V end was cut by 0 bases, the J end by 6 bases, with 9 bases between. This CDR3 has 13 residues. CDR1 SNHLY and CDR2 FYNNEI come from the germline V gene. The CDR3 spells CASSEAGGLEQYF. For the CDR3, the DNA is TGTGCCAGCAGTGAAGCGGGGGGGCTCGAGCAGTACTTC.

The rearrangement links TRBV27 to TRBJ1-4, with D tentatively TRBD1 (5 bases). The CDR3 totals 16 residues. Trimming stripped 6 bases from V and 7 bases from J, with 21 bases between. Germline V lookup: CDR1 MNHEY, CDR2 SMNVEV (reference sequence). Here the CDR3 reads CASSYHRGRQFEKLFF. The CDR3 DNA follows: TGTGCCAGCAGCTATCATAGGGGCAGACAATTTGAAAAACTGTTTTTT. The entire variable domain, with the rest obtained from reference TRBV27 and TRBJ1-4, is as follows: EAQVTQNPRYLITVTGKKLTVTCSQNMNHEYMSWYRQDPGLGLRQIYYSMNVEVTDKGDVPEGYKVSRKEKRNFPLILESPSPNQTSLYFCASSYHRGRQFEKLFFGSGTQLSVL.

The chain combines TRBV11-2 with TRBJ1-5, with D perhaps matching TRBD1 (5 bases). V lost 4 bases and J lost 0, with 13 bases in between. CDR3 length: 16 residues. Germline CDR1 is SGHAT and CDR2 is FQNNGV. DNA for the CDR3: TGTGCCAGCAGCTCAGGCTTTCAGGGTAGCAATCAGCCCCAGCATTTT. It is translated as CASSSGFQGSNQPQHF. Variable domain in full (rest from reference TRBV11-2 and TRBJ1-5): EAGVAQSPRYKIIEKRQSVAFWCNPISGHATLYWYQQILGQGPKLLIQFQNNGVVDDSQLPKDRFSAERLKGVDSTLKIQPAKLEDSAVYLCASSSGFQGSNQPQHFGDGTRLSIL.

This sequence joins TRBV5-1 and TRBJ2-2; TRBD1 matches at 8 bases. The CDR3 extends over 15 amino acids. V trimming: 5 bases; J trimming: 0 bases; junction bases outside the gene matches: 3. Germline V gives CDR1 SGHRS, CDR2 YFSETQ. CDR3 coding DNA: TGCGCCAGCAGACAGGGGGAAGCGAACACCGGGGAGCTGTTTTTT. The encoded protein is CASRQGEANTGELFF.

J is TRBJ2-5 and V is TRBV4-1, with D possibly matching TRBD2 (6 bases). The CDR3 extends over 15 amino acids. Germline CDR1 reads MGHRA; CDR2 reads YSYEKL. The V and J ends lost 4 bases and 4 bases respectively, with 16 bases between them. For the CDR3, the DNA is TGCGCCAGCAGCCCCTCACGCGGGGTTGCAGAGACCCAGTACTTC. Translated: CASSPSRGVAETQYF.

This clone was counted once. The rearrangement joins TRBV11-3 to TRBJ2-1, with TRBD2 matching over 9 bases. Trimming took 4 bases from V and 7 from J; bases not matched to a gene: 8. The CDR3 contains 15 residues. From germline, CDR1 is SGHNT and CDR2 YENEEA. CDR3 residues: CASSSGTSKGNEQFF. CDR3 DNA: TGTGCCAGCAGCTCCGGGACTAGCAAAGGGAATGAGCAGTTCTTC.

This chain connects TRBV18 to TRBJ1-3; unclear D gene. Germline CDR1 is KGHSH and CDR2 is LQKENI. CDR3 length equals 14 residues. The V end lost 6 bases, the J end lost 2 bases, and 11 bases lay between the germline ends. CDR3 amino acids: CASSLRVTGNTIYF. For the CDR3, the DNA is TGTGCCAGCTCCCTTAGAGTTACTGGAAACACCATATATTTT.

This chain uses TRBV6-5 with TRBJ1-1; D possibly corresponds to TRBD1 (5 bases). The CDR3 extends over 13 amino acids. The germline CDR1 and CDR2 sequences are MNHEY and SVGAGI. The CDR3 coding sequence is TGTGCTGTGTCAGGGCCACGTTACACTGAAGCTTTCTTT. Amino acid sequence: CAVSGPRYTEAFF.

This chain links TRBV7-2 with TRBJ1-1, with D possibly being TRBD1 (6 bases). The V and J ends lost 8 bases and 1 base respectively, with 23 bases between them. The CDR3 is 17 amino acids. Germline lookup yields CDR1 SGHTA and CDR2 FQGNSA. The CDR3 loop is CASLKGGKEQANTEAFF. CDR3 DNA: TGTGCCAGCCTCAAAGGGGGTAAGGAACAGGCGAACACTGAAGCTTTCTTT. Together with reference TRBV7-2 and TRBJ1-1, the CDR3 gives the full variable domain: GAGVSQSPSNKVTEKGKDVELRCDPISGHTALYWYRQSLGQGLEFLIYFQGNSAPDKSGLPSDRFSAERTGGSVSTLTIQRTQQEDSAVYLCASLKGGKEQANTEAFFGQGTRLTVV.

This clone was found once. This chain uses TRBV5-1 with TRBJ2-7; TRBD2 matches 11 bases. The V gene's germline CDR1 is SGHRS and CDR2 YFSETQ. Germline trimming cut 4 bases from V and 0 bases from J; bases unmatched to any gene: 3. There are 15 residues in the CDR3. CDR3 sequence (DNA): TGCGCCAGCAGCCTGGGGACTAGCGGCTCCTACGAGCAGTACTTC. This sequence encodes CASSLGTSGSYEQYF.

This chain links TRBV27 with TRBJ1-1; no firm D call. Trimming pared 2 bases from V and 1 base from J, leaving 17 bases between. The germline gives CDR1 MNHEY, CDR2 SMNVEV (reference sequence). The CDR3 length is 17 residues. The CDR3, as DNA: TGTGCCAGCAGTTTAGGAATGGAGGGTAGTAAGAACACTGAAGCTTTCTTT. This codes for CASSLGMEGSKNTEAFF.

The rearrangement uses TRBV5-5 and TRBJ2-2; D gene ambiguous. Germline CDR1 is SGHKS and CDR2 is YYEKEE (reference sequence). Trimming left V 4 bases short and J 0 bases short, with 13 bases between. The CDR3 spans 16 residues. The CDR3 coding sequence is TGTGCCAGCAGCCCCAGTACTACCCCGAACACCGGGGAGCTGTTTTTT. Translation: CASSPSTTPNTGELFF.